One sample yielded the 2 T cell receptor beta chains listed below, sequenced in a study of T cell responses to AZD1222 COVID-19 vaccine. The assay was immunoSEQ multiplex PCR, and TCRdb's table has in-frame clones only and misses some. The repertoire holds around 130,000 clones, with approximately 90% as singletons. The source was peripheral blood, collected on day 0 of AZD1222 vaccination. Source of these receptors: an adult in good health.

The CDR3 region has the DNA TGTGCCAGCAGCCAAGATCAGGGGGTCAGGAGGCCCCAGCATTTT. Translated: CASSQDQGVRRPQHF. V gene TRBV3-1 (or the pseudogene TRBV3-2) combines with J gene TRBJ1-5; 7 bases align to TRBD1. The CDR3 has 15 residues. Germline V CDR1 and CDR2: LGHDT, YNNKEL (reference sequence). V lost 0 bases and J lost 9; bases outside the gene matches: 8.

V gene TRBV5-1 combines with J gene TRBJ1-1; tentatively, D is TRBD1 (5 bases). Deletions cut 1 base from V and 5 bases from J, with 12 bases between. Germline-derived CDR1 and CDR2 are SGHRS and YFSETQ. This CDR3 has 14 residues. In nucleotides, the CDR3 is TGCGCCAGCAGCTTGCGGCAGGGTCAAACTGAAGCTTTCTTT. Its translation is CASSLRQGQTEAFF.